This is a list of T cell receptor beta chains from one sample in a study of OX40 agonist ivuxolimab in advanced cancers. Sequenced by immunoSEQ multiplex PCR; TCRdb stores in-frame clones only, minus some. Among about 31,000 clones listed, approximately 86% were seen once. Sequences were derived from CD4+ or CD8+ T cells sorted from blood, sampled in a trial of the OX40 agonist ivuxolimab. These receptors came from an adult with an advanced solid tumor such as melanoma, head and neck, liver or kidney cancer. CDR3s include the opening cysteine and the closing phenylalanine or tryptophan. The order of the fields is D gene, V gene, clone size, J gene, CDR3 protein, CDR3 DNA. A D gene is named only where the DNA matches it firmly. Size values are once, few and many counts, or a class for expanded clones, and some rows have none.

.	TRBV19	.	TRBJ1-4	CASSLGVSTNEKLFF	TGTGCCAGTAGTCTCGGGGTGTCAACTAATGAAAAACTGTTTTTT
.	TRBV23-1	.	TRBJ2-3	CEKGTDTQYF	TGCGAAAAGGGAACAGATACGCAGTATTTT
.	TRBV6-6	.	TRBJ1-4	CASSYSGVRREKLFF	TGTGCCAGCAGTTACTCGGGGGTACGGAGGGAAAAACTGTTTTTT
TRBD1	TRBV28	.	TRBJ1-5	CASSWRQGAGWDQPQHF	TGTGCCAGCAGTTGGAGACAGGGGGCGGGGTGGGATCAGCCCCAGCATTTT
.	TRBV5-6	.	TRBJ1-4	CASSLAVERKKLFF	TGTGCCAGCAGCTTGGCCGTGGAGAGGAAAAAACTGTTTTTT
TRBD1	TRBV7-6	.	TRBJ2-7	CASSFRRDRGSYEQYF	TGTGCCAGCAGCTTTCGCCGGGACAGGGGCTCCTACGAGCAGTACTTC
TRBD1	TRBV13	.	TRBJ2-1	CASSLRQGARNEQFF	TGTGCCAGCAGCTTACGGCAGGGGGCTCGGAATGAGCAGTTCTTC
.	TRBV5-6	.	TRBJ2-2	CASTRGALGTGELFF	TGTGCCAGCACCCGGGGGGCTCTCGGGACCGGGGAGCTGTTTTTT
.	TRBV21-1	.	TRBJ2-7	CASSSEQYF	TGTGCCAGCAGCAGTGAGCAGTACTTC
.	TRBV4-1	.	TRBJ2-7	CASSQDNRELYEQYF	TGCGCCAGCAGCCAAGATAACAGGGAGCTTTACGAGCAGTACTTC
.	TRBV7-9	.	TRBJ1-5	CASTGDSTDRDNQPQHF	TGTGCCAGCACCGGAGATTCTACTGACAGAGATAATCAGCCCCAGCATTTT
TRBD1	TRBV12-5	once	TRBJ1-1	CASGLPHRGAEAFF	TGTGCTAGTGGTTTGCCCCACAGGGGGGCTGAAGCTTTCTTT
.	TRBV28	.	TRBJ1-1	CASSFRPNTEAFF	TGTGCCAGCAGTTTTCGACCGAACACTGAAGCTTTCTTT
TRBD1	TRBV5-6	once	TRBJ2-1	CASNRDSSYNEQFF	TGTGCCAGCAACAGGGACAGTTCCTACAATGAGCAGTTCTTC
.	TRBV10-2	.	TRBJ2-7	CASRKGGVRRFEQYF	TGCGCCAGCCGCAAGGGAGGAGTTCGGCGCTTCGAGCAGTACTTC
TRBD1	TRBV7-8	.	TRBJ1-2	CASSLFRRQGSYGYTF	TGTGCCAGCAGCTTATTCCGTCGACAGGGATCCTATGGCTACACCTTC
.	TRBV19	few	TRBJ1-1	CASSPILDVAEAFF	TGTGCCAGTAGCCCAATTCTGGACGTGGCTGAAGCTTTCTTT
.	TRBV10-1	.	TRBJ2-1	CASSADPSNSWNEQFF	TGCGCCAGCAGTGCGGATCCCTCGAATAGTTGGAATGAGCAGTTCTTC
.	TRBV5-1	.	TRBJ2-7	CASSLRTSGSSYEQYF	TGCGCCAGCAGCTTGCGCACGTCAGGTAGCTCCTACGAGCAGTACTTC
TRBD1	TRBV5-6	.	TRBJ2-7	CASSTGQPSAEQYF	TGTGCCAGCAGCACGGGACAGCCGTCCGCAGAGCAGTACTTC
TRBD1	TRBV11-3	once	TRBJ2-2	CASSPAGQGAYGELFF	TGTGCCAGCAGCCCGGCTGGACAGGGGGCCTACGGGGAGCTGTTTTTT
TRBD2	TRBV28	.	TRBJ2-5	CASSPGRGHFQETQYF	TGTGCCAGCAGCCCCGGGAGGGGACACTTCCAAGAGACCCAGTACTTC
.	TRBV9	.	TRBJ2-7	CASSGGTTYEQYF	TGTGCCAGCAGTGGGGGGACCACCTACGAGCAGTACTTC
.	TRBV6-5	.	TRBJ1-5	CASSPGGNQPQHF	TGTGCCAGCAGCCCCGGCGGCAATCAGCCCCAGCATTTT
.	TRBV28	.	TRBJ1-2	CASSFNHAGYTF	TGTGCCAGCAGTTTTAATCATGCTGGCTACACCTTC
TRBD1	TRBV29-1	.	TRBJ1-2	CSVDTTQSEGAPPYGYTF	TGCAGCGTTGATACTACCCAAAGCGAGGGGGCGCCTCCCTATGGCTACACCTTC
.	TRBV9	.	TRBJ2-3	CASSVGPGQSTDTQYF	TGTGCCAGCAGCGTAGGACCAGGCCAAAGCACAGATACGCAGTATTTT
TRBD1	TRBV27	.	TRBJ1-6	CASSVGTGNNSPLHF	TGTGCCAGCAGTGTCGGGACAGGGAATAATTCACCCCTCCACTTT
TRBD2	TRBV6-5	.	TRBJ2-1	CASSPTSATYNEQFF	TGTGCCAGCAGCCCGACTAGCGCCACCTACAATGAGCAGTTCTTC
.	TRBV27	.	TRBJ2-7	CASMAEPYEQYF	TGTGCCAGCATGGCGGAGCCCTACGAGCAGTACTTC
.	TRBV2	.	TRBJ2-7	CASSERGRAGEQYF	TGTGCCAGCAGTGAAAGGGGGAGGGCAGGCGAGCAGTACTTC
.	TRBV10-3	.	TRBJ1-4	CAISESERTNEKLFF	TGTGCCATCAGTGAGTCGGAGAGGACTAATGAAAAACTGTTTTTT
TRBD1	TRBV2	.	TRBJ2-3	CAGRSRQGASTDTQYF	TGTGCCGGAAGATCCAGACAGGGGGCGAGCACAGATACGCAGTATTTT
.	TRBV9	once	TRBJ2-2	CASSVGGTGELFF	TGTGCCAGCAGCGTAGGAGGCACCGGGGAGCTGTTTTTT
.	TRBV19	.	TRBJ2-7	CASTTGYEQYF	TGTGCCAGTACCACAGGGTACGAGCAGTACTTC
.	TRBV5-1	.	TRBJ2-7	CASSYRGADEQYF	TGCGCCAGCAGCTATCGGGGGGCAGACGAGCAGTACTTC